This T cell receptor (beta chain) was captured by sequencing in a study of blood T cell repertoires in COVID-19 (dated by TCRdb to the early 2020s). Regarding the study in general: Samples covering the acute and convalescent phases of COVID-19 were provided by collaborators in the United States, Italy and Spain. The material from the prospective study consisted of cDNA or gDNA derived from T cells, B-cell-depleted T cells, or PBMCs. Subjects who had been exposed to COVID-19, were actively infected with it, or had recovered from it provided the deeply sampled blood TCRbeta repertoires that made up the dataset. The repertoires were made available in a free public database intended to serve as a resource for research on the immune response to SARS-CoV-2. The samples were drawn from two sources: the first 160 participants of the ongoing ImmuneRACE study, and 1,000 to 1,500 subjects contributed by 6 global collaborators. A de-identified subject ID, COVID-19 status, age in years and sex were almost always included in the sample metadata. Where available, HLA class I and class II types were obtained from metadata supplied by the sample provider rather than from assay-based typing.

On the study overall, not on this receptor specifically: The amount of clinical and demographic metadata varied by source and participant and was provided uncurated.

TCRbeta CDR3 regions were amplified from genomic DNA using the immunoSEQ Assay, a bias-controlled multiplex PCR. The paper's data handling went like this. The number of nucleated cells in each sample was estimated by amplification of reference gene primers within the assay. To quantify the absolute abundance of each unique TCRbeta CDR3 rearrangement, sequence reads were collapsed and filtered. For each sample, productive Simpson clonality was calculated as the square root of Simpson's diversity index across productive rearrangements. Imported from immuneACCESS, the table was reduced by TCRdb to in-frame sequences with V and J called. These copies leave out some clones; in studies compared against another copy, an unresolved V gene accounts for under half, and the cause of the remainder is not known. V, J and clone size derive from that table, while D and trimming were established from the DNA sequence. The sample table shows around 330,000 clones, and 70% to 90% are seen once. Jointly, the top ten make up 4% of the sample.

Note on this clone: Its antigen target is currently unknown. Base-call qualities are not available, and no considerably larger clone is one nucleotide away.

Collaborating institutions collected whole blood in K2EDTA tubes following their own protocols. Collaborator samples were shipped for TCRbeta analysis as frozen whole blood, isolated PBMCs, or DNA extracted from either sample type. The receptor was isolated from a woman between 45 and 60 years old with active or convalescent COVID-19. The sample taken for sequencing was peripheral blood.

The CDR3 is CASSRGEGGLNSPLHF. The bases are TGTGCCAGCTCACGGGGAGAAGGGGGCCTGAATTCACCCCTCCACTTT. Recombination connected TRBV18 to TRBJ1-6; TRBD1 aligns with 7 central bases. The CDR3 covers 16 residues, taking in both the cysteine and the phenylalanine. CDR3 DNA is the only sequence kept; it has 48 bases, read in frame from the first base. CDR1 and CDR2 are read off the germline V gene as KGHSH and LQKENI. Germline trimming amounts to 4 bases on V and 7 bases on J, with 10 as the count of junction bases outside the gene matches. This CDR3, with the reference TRBV18 and TRBJ1-6 proteins standing in past its ends, gives the full variable domain NAGVMQNPRHLVRRRGQEARLRCSPMKGHSHVYWYRQLPEEGLKFMVYLQKENIIDESGMPKERFSAEFPKEGPSILRIQQVVRGDSAAYFCASSRGEGGLNSPLHFGNGTRLTVT.